One sample yielded the 22 T cell receptor beta chains listed below, sequenced in a study of human T cells and chemical hapten exposure. TCRdb re-derived calls from the RACE reads in MiXCR, one entry per CDR3 protein. The sample has 35,000 to 50,000 distinct CDR3 sequences; 3.5% to 4.5% are singletons. Time point defined: healthy volunteer bleed at 2 weeks. From whole blood left unfractionated, total RNA was extracted. Sequenced: whole blood. The receptor source for this set is a female donor in good health. Some clones in this sample may be carry-over from other donors' samples.

This clonotype was picked up a small number of times. This chain uses TRBV7-9 with TRBJ1-5; 7 bases line up with TRBD1. Germline V gene lookup returns CDR1 SEHNR and CDR2 FQNEAQ (reference sequence). Trimming removed 3 bases from V and 3 bases from J; junction bases left unmatched: 5. This CDR3 comprises 15 residues. The DNA for the CDR3 is TGTGCCAGCAGCTTCGGACAGGTGCCCAATCAGCCCCAGCATTTT. Translating gives CASSFGQVPNQPQHF.

This clonotype was counted at least ten times. V and J are TRBV21-1 and TRBJ1-5. TRBV21-1 represents a pseudogene. This CDR3 region has 12 residues. The CDR3 loop is CASSNSFQPQHF. The CDR3 DNA follows: TGTGCCAGCAGCAACTCTTTTCAGCCCCAGCATTTT.

At least ten counts were recorded for this clonotype. The chain's CDR3 is CSALGRDTQYF. CDR3 nucleotide sequence: TGCAGTGCGCTGGGACGAGATACGCAGTATTTT. The rearrangement joins TRBV20-1 to TRBJ2-3; D possibly matches TRBD1 or TRBD2 (5 bases each). Germline loops: CDR1 DFQATT, CDR2 SNEGSKA (reference sequence). The V gene lost 6 bases and the J gene lost 5 bases, with 9 bases spanning the gap. There are 11 residues in the CDR3.

The sample holds many counts of this clonotype. The chain carries TRBV20-1 and TRBJ2-2; no clear D. V was cut by 0 bases and J by 0 bases, with 8 bases left in between. The CDR3 contains 15 residues. The V gene's germline CDR1 is DFQATT and CDR2 SNEGSKA (reference sequence). The CDR3 sequence: CSARDTDANTGELFF. For the CDR3, the DNA is TGCAGTGCTAGAGATACGGACGCGAACACCGGGGAGCTGTTTTTT.

This clonotype was detected ten times or more. This chain connects TRBV6-5 to TRBJ1-2; 7 bases fit TRBD1. Germline trimming cut 6 bases from V and 5 bases from J; bases unmatched to any gene: 9. The germline CDR1 and CDR2 sequences are MNHEY and SVGAGI. CDR3 length: 14 amino acids. In nucleotides, the CDR3 is TGTGCCAGCAGGGCAGGGGGGTCGGGGTATGGCTACACCTTC. Translated, it gives CASRAGGSGYGYTF.

The table lists this clonotype with many counts. The chain combines TRBV10-3 with TRBJ1-5; 11 bases fit TRBD1. CDR3 length: 15 amino acids. Losses at the gene ends were 11 bases for V and 0 bases for J; bases not matched to a gene: 6. Germline V gene data show CDR1 as ENHRY and CDR2 as SYGVKD. The CDR3 DNA reads TGTGCCGAGGACAGGGGGCCTAATAGCAATCAGCCCCAGCATTTT. It is translated as CAEDRGPNSNQPQHF.

V gene TRBV6-5 combines with J gene TRBJ1-2; D is unresolved. V dropped 6 bases and J dropped 2 bases, with 7 bases sitting between them. Germline V lookup: CDR1 MNHEY, CDR2 SVGAGI. The CDR3 totals 12 residues. The CDR3 bases are TGTGCCAGCAGCCTAGCCAACTATGGCTACACCTTC. Residues: CASSLANYGYTF.

This clonotype was seen repeatedly, ten times or more. The V gene is TRBV7-2, the J gene TRBJ1-5, with TRBD1 as a possible D gene (5 bases). Germline values: CDR1 SGHTA, CDR2 FQGNSA. V dropped 2 bases and J dropped 6 bases, with 14 bases sitting between them. The CDR3 has 15 residues. The CDR3 region has the DNA TGTGCCAGCAGCTTATGGGGAGGGGCTAGTCAGCCCCAGCATTTT. This gives the protein CASSLWGGASQPQHF.

This clonotype was seen a single time. A single base separates this from a much larger clone, so it may be a read error. The V and J genes are TRBV6-6 and TRBJ1-1; D not resolved. The germline CDR1 and CDR2 sequences are MNHNY and SVGAGI (reference sequence). The CDR3 spans 15 residues. The CDR3 nucleotides are TGTGCCGGCAGTTACAAATTGGTAGGTCGGGGTGAAGCTTTCTTT. It codes for CAGSYKLVGRGEAFF.

This clonotype was found many times. The chain combines TRBV14 with TRBJ2-1; D uncertain. Deletions cut 4 bases from V and 5 bases from J, with 9 bases between. CDR1 and CDR2 from the germline V gene are SGHDN and FVKESK. The CDR3 totals 13 residues. The chain's CDR3 is CASSLYQDNEQFF. CDR3 DNA: TGTGCCAGCAGCCTCTACCAGGACAATGAGCAGTTCTTC.

This clonotype was detected a few times. The chain has TRBV5-1 and TRBJ2-3; 9 bases are shared with TRBD1. Germline V gene data show CDR1 as SGHRS and CDR2 as YFSETQ. The trim removed 4 bases at V and 0 bases at J, leaving 12 bases unmatched. CDR3 length: 18 residues. CDR3 sequence: CASSVVAAGTGSTDTQYF. In DNA form, the CDR3 reads TGCGCCAGCAGCGTAGTAGCGGCCGGGACAGGGAGCACAGATACGCAGTATTTT.

This clonotype showed up many times. V and J are TRBV6-5 and TRBJ2-3; possibly TRBD2 for D (6 bases). The CDR3 sequence is 13 residues long. V was pared by 6 bases and J by 2 bases, with 9 bases between. Germline assignment: CDR1 MNHEY and CDR2 SVGAGI. Written as DNA, the CDR3 is TGTGCCAGCAGGCGGGACCCCACAGATACGCAGTATTTT. Protein: CASRRDPTDTQYF.

This clonotype was counted at least ten times. V and J are TRBV10-2 and TRBJ2-3; no firm D call. V was clipped by 2 bases and J by 4 bases, with 4 bases between them. The CDR3 is made up of 12 amino acids. Germline CDR1 and CDR2: WSHSY and SAAADI. The CDR3 spells CASSEGADTQYF. The CDR3 coding sequence is TGCGCCAGCAGTGAGGGCGCAGATACGCAGTATTTT.

There are many counts of this clonotype. The chain combines TRBV12-3 or TRBV12-4 with TRBJ1-6, with D hard to call. Trimming took off 6 bases at V and 10 bases at J, with 13 bases between the two ends. This CDR3 has 13 amino acids. The CDR3: CASRSETLSPLHF. CDR3 coding DNA: TGTGCCAGCAGGTCCGAAACTCTCTCACCCCTCCACTTT.

In its sample, this clonotype was seen many times. The chain is built from TRBV5-1 and TRBJ1-4; TRBD1 is a possible D gene (6 bases). V lost 4 bases to trimming and J lost 4 bases, with 11 bases between them. The CDR3 has 14 amino acids. Germline V lookup: CDR1 SGHRS, CDR2 YFSETQ. CDR3 region: CASSLQGYNEKLFF. For the CDR3, the DNA is TGCGCCAGCAGCCTTCAGGGGTATAATGAAAAACTGTTTTTT.

This clonotype showed up many times. The rearrangement links TRBV9 to TRBJ2-7; possibly TRBD1 or TRBD2 for D (5 bases each). The CDR3 runs to 15 residues. Germline CDR1 reads SGDLS; CDR2 reads YYNGEE. V lost 0 bases, J lost 4 bases, and 14 bases lay in between. The CDR3 region is CASSVGTRGAYEQYF. The CDR3 DNA sequence: TGTGCCAGCAGCGTAGGGACCCGAGGGGCTTACGAGCAGTACTTC.

The V call is TRBV3-1, the J call TRBJ2-3; no reliable D call. CDR3 length: 11 residues. V shed 5 bases and J shed 4 bases, with 4 bases lying between them. Looked up from germline, CDR1 is LGHDT and CDR2 is YNNKEL (reference sequence). The CDR3 DNA follows: TGTGCCAGCAGCTACTCAGATACGCAGTATTTT. Amino acid sequence: CASSYSDTQYF.

This clonotype was detected ten times or more. This rearrangement joins TRBV12-3 or TRBV12-4 to TRBJ1-4; D is perhaps TRBD1 (6 bases). CDR3 length equals 14 residues. The V end lost 8 bases, the J end lost 2 bases, and 12 bases lay between the germline ends. CDR3 residues: CASGAGVTNEKLFF. CDR3 in DNA: TGTGCCAGCGGAGCAGGGGTTACTAATGAAAAACTGTTTTTT.

This clonotype was detected many times. The rearrangement joins TRBV20-1 to TRBJ1-5; D not certain. V lost 2 bases to trimming and J lost 1 base, with 6 bases between them. Germline-derived CDR1 and CDR2 are DFQATT and SNEGSKA (reference sequence). CDR3 size: 13 residues. DNA of the CDR3: TGCAGTGCTAGACCACAGAGCAATCAGCCCCAGCATTTT. Amino acids: CSARPQSNQPQHF.

This clonotype has at least ten counts. The chain is built from TRBV7-9 and TRBJ2-1; TRBD2 aligns across 10 bases. V lost 1 base and J lost 0; bases outside the gene matches: 12. The germline gives CDR1 SEHNR, CDR2 FQNEAQ (reference sequence). CDR3 length: 20 amino acids. The CDR3 here is CASSLGSGGASLSSYNEQFF. The CDR3 nucleotides are TGTGCCAGCAGCTTAGGGAGCGGGGGGGCCTCTCTTAGCTCCTACAATGAGCAGTTCTTC.

In this sample, this clonotype turned up many times. The V call is TRBV13, the J call TRBJ1-6; D uncertain. The germline V gene encodes CDR1 PRHDT and CDR2 FYEKMQ (reference sequence). The CDR3 totals 12 residues. Trimming took 2 bases from V and 9 from J, leaving 5 bases between them. The CDR3 here is CASSLLGSPLHF. DNA for the CDR3: TGTGCCAGCAGCTTACTGGGTTCACCCCTCCACTTT.

This clonotype was observed at least ten times. The rearrangement joins TRBV28 to TRBJ1-5, with 8 positions matching TRBD1. This CDR3 is built from 16 residues. V lost 2 bases, J lost 4 bases, and 7 bases stayed unmatched. Germline loops: CDR1 MDHEN, CDR2 SYDVKM. Here the CDR3 DNA reads TGTGCCAGCAGTTTACTAGACAGGGGAACTAATCAGCCCCAGCATTTT. Residues: CASSLLDRGTNQPQHF.